The 22 T cell receptor beta chains listed next were all sequenced from one sample in a study of blood T cell repertoires in COVID-19. Assay used: immunoSEQ multiplex PCR; TCRdb lists only in-frame clones, some missing. The sample shows fewer than 250,000 clones, 86% of them seen only once. Sequencing input: peripheral blood. The receptors were gathered from an older woman with acute or convalescent COVID-19.

The V call is TRBV11-2, the J call TRBJ1-1, with TRBD1 as a possible D gene (5 bases). V lost 3 bases to trimming and J lost 5 bases, with 7 bases between them. Germline V CDR1 and CDR2: SGHAT, FQNNGV. The CDR3 sequence is 12 residues long. In DNA, the CDR3 is TGTGCCAGCAGCTTCGGGGGAACTGAAGCTTTCTTT. Translation gives CASSFGGTEAFF. Filled out from reference TRBV11-2 and TRBJ1-1, the complete variable domain reads EAGVAQSPRYKIIEKRQSVAFWCNPISGHATLYWYQQILGQGPKLLIQFQNNGVVDDSQLPKDRFSAERLKGVDSTLKIQPAKLEDSAVYLCASSFGGTEAFFGQGTRLTVV.

CDR3 amino acids: CASGGTGRKKLFF. The CDR3 DNA sequence: TGTGCCAGCGGTGGCACAGGGCGGAAAAAACTGTTTTTT. The chain employs TRBV12-3 or TRBV12-4 and TRBJ1-4; tentative D call: TRBD1 (6 bases). Trimming left V 8 bases short and J 9 bases short, with 16 bases between. This CDR3 has 13 amino acids.

J is TRBJ2-2 and V is TRBV5-4; the match to TRBD2 covers 9 bases. Germline V CDR1 and CDR2: SGHNT, YYREEE (reference sequence). The trim removed 5 bases at V and 5 bases at J, leaving 7 bases unmatched. The CDR3 is 15 amino acids. CDR3 nucleotides: TGTGCCAGCAGTAGGACTAGCGTTCTAACCGGGGAGCTGTTTTTT. This gives the protein CASSRTSVLTGELFF.

Turning to this clone: Other nucleotide sequences in the sample specify the same CDR3. The V and J genes are TRBV3-1 (or the pseudogene TRBV3-2) and TRBJ1-2; TRBD1 is a possible D gene (6 bases). CDR3 length equals 13 residues. Germline V CDR1 and CDR2: LGHDT, YNNKEL (reference sequence). The V gene lost 3 bases and the J gene lost 6 bases, with 11 bases spanning the gap. The CDR3 coding sequence is TGTGCCAGCAGCCAGGGAGGGGGGGATGGCTACACCTTC. This gives the protein CASSQGGGDGYTF.

The chain carries TRBV18 and TRBJ1-5; 7 nucleotides match TRBD1. Trimming at V came to 3 bases and at J to 6 bases, leaving 11 bases not matched to a gene. The CDR3 has 16 amino acids. Per the germline V gene, CDR1 is KGHSH and CDR2 is LQKENI. Written as DNA, the CDR3 is TGTGCCAGCTCACCTTTCCGGGACAGTAATGTTCAGCCCCAGCATTTT. It specifies CASSPFRDSNVQPQHF.

The J gene is TRBJ1-6, the V gene TRBV11-3; no reliable D call. The CDR3 spans 13 residues. In germline, CDR1 is SGHNT, CDR2 YENEEA. The ends were cut back, 3 bases at V and 8 bases at J, with 8 bases in the middle. The DNA for the CDR3 is TGTGCCAGCAGCTTTGTGTTAGATTCACCCCTCCACTTT. This encodes CASSFVLDSPLHF.

This clone was seen more than once but under ten times. This rearrangement joins TRBV19 to TRBJ1-1; 7 bases line up with TRBD1. V dropped 4 bases and J dropped 5; count of bases not matched to a gene: 4. Looked up from germline, CDR1 is LNHDA and CDR2 is SQIVND (reference sequence). The CDR3 runs to 13 residues. The CDR3 nucleotides read TGTGCCAGTAGTAAAGACAGGGTAACTGAAGCTTTCTTT. Translated: CASSKDRVTEAFF.

The chain is built from TRBV5-1 and TRBJ2-1, with 7 bases fitting TRBD1. The CDR3 loop spans 15 amino acids. Per the germline V gene, CDR1 is SGHRS and CDR2 is YFSETQ. The V segment lost 1 base and the J segment 1 base; nucleotides outside the gene matches: 2. The chain's CDR3 is CASSLRQGSYNEQFF. Here the CDR3 DNA reads TGCGCCAGCAGCTTGCGACAGGGATCCTACAATGAGCAGTTCTTC.

The gene calls are TRBV28 and TRBJ1-5; TRBD1 is a possible D gene (5 bases). The CDR3 extends over 12 amino acids. The germline V gene encodes CDR1 MDHEN and CDR2 SYDVKM. Trimming pared 3 bases from V and 15 bases from J, leaving 15 bases between. The CDR3 DNA reads as TGTGCCAGCAGTTTTTCAGGGAGGGTGATGCATTTT. It codes for CASSFSGRVMHF.

The chain has TRBV7-2 and TRBJ2-7; D is ambiguous. V was trimmed by 7 bases and J by 4 bases, leaving 11 bases between them. CDR3 size: 12 residues. Germline CDR1 SGHTA, CDR2 FQGNSA. The CDR3 region has the DNA TGTGCCAGCACCCCGACGAGGTACGAGCAGTACTTC. This gives the protein CASTPTRYEQYF.

This rearrangement joins TRBV7-2 to TRBJ2-3; 9 nucleotides match TRBD1. The germline gives CDR1 SGHTA, CDR2 FQGNSA. With 1 base clipped from V and 3 bases from J, the junction kept 2 bases outside the gene matches. This CDR3 is 15 amino acids long. CDR3: CASSLEGTGTDTQYF. The CDR3 coding sequence is TGTGCCAGCAGCTTAGAGGGGACAGGGACAGATACGCAGTATTTT.

The chain combines TRBV2 with TRBJ2-5, with 8 bases that match TRBD2. The CDR3 has 16 residues. The V gene end was trimmed by 6 bases and the J gene end by 2 bases; junction bases not matched to a gene: 11. CDR1 and CDR2 from the germline V gene are SNHLY and FYNNEI. CDR3 protein: CASSDLGAGVQETQYF. The CDR3 DNA follows: TGTGCCAGCAGCGACCTAGGAGCGGGGGTACAAGAGACCCAGTACTTC.

Here the CDR3 DNA reads TGTGCCAGTAGTATAGTAATCGACAATAATGAAAAACTGTTTTTT. Protein: CASSIVIDNNEKLFF. V and J are TRBV19 and TRBJ1-4; D gene uncertain. The CDR3 has 15 amino acids. Looked up from germline, CDR1 is LNHDA and CDR2 is SQIVND (reference sequence). Between the trimmed V and J ends, which lost 1 base and 4 bases, there was a span of 10 bases.

V and J are TRBV20-1 and TRBJ2-7, with 7 bases identical to TRBD2. The CDR3 is made up of 14 amino acids. Germline V CDR1 and CDR2: DFQATT, SNEGSKA (reference sequence). Trimming at V came to 3 bases and at J to 6 bases, leaving 11 bases not matched to a gene. The CDR3 sequence: CSASWRGGHGEQYF. The CDR3 region has the DNA TGCAGTGCTAGTTGGCGGGGAGGGCATGGCGAGCAGTACTTC.

The CDR3 sequence is CASSAGQSWDGYTF. In nucleotides, the CDR3 is TGCGCCAGCAGCGCCGGACAGTCTTGGGATGGCTACACCTTC. J is TRBJ1-2 and V is TRBV5-1; D may be TRBD1 (6 bases). This CDR3 is built from 14 residues. Trimming took 4 bases from V and 6 from J, leaving 16 bases between them. Germline assignment: CDR1 SGHRS and CDR2 YFSETQ.

The chain recombines TRBV11-2 with TRBJ2-7, with D possibly matching TRBD2 (5 bases). The ends were cut back, 1 base at V and 4 bases at J, with 14 bases in the middle. The CDR3 extends over 15 amino acids. The germline gives CDR1 SGHAT, CDR2 FQNNGV. CDR3 protein: CASSLAAGAYYEQYF. The CDR3 nucleotides are TGTGCCAGCAGCTTAGCGGCGGGCGCCTATTACGAGCAGTACTTC.

This chain uses TRBV7-3 with TRBJ2-3; D remains unclear. The CDR3 is made up of 13 amino acids. Trimming took off 5 bases at V and 4 bases at J, with 10 bases between the two ends. The germline V gene encodes CDR1 SGHTA and CDR2 FQGTGA. This CDR3 reads CASSPTRSDTQYF. The DNA for the CDR3 is TGTGCCAGCAGCCCGACTCGGTCAGATACGCAGTATTTT.

This sequence joins TRBV19 and TRBJ2-7, with D unresolved. Germline CDR1 is LNHDA and CDR2 is SQIVND (reference sequence). The CDR3 contains 12 residues. Between the trimmed V and J ends, which lost 5 bases and 3 bases, there was a span of 8 bases. CDR3 nucleotide sequence: TGTGCCAGTAGTGCAAACTACTACGAGCAGTACTTC. This translates into CASSANYYEQYF.

The rearrangement joins TRBV5-1 to TRBJ2-2; D remains ambiguous. The CDR3 loop spans 15 amino acids. Germline V gene lookup returns CDR1 SGHRS and CDR2 YFSETQ. Trimming cost V 0 bases and J 2 bases, with 8 bases left between them. CDR3 amino acids: CASSLVESNTGELFF. CDR3 coding DNA: TGCGCCAGCAGCTTGGTTGAGAGCAACACCGGGGAGCTGTTTTTT.

This chain links TRBV6-5 with TRBJ2-2, with TRBD1 matching 8 bases. The CDR3 loop spans 15 amino acids. J was trimmed by 1 base and V by 6 bases; bases with no gene match: 4. The germline gives CDR1 MNHEY, CDR2 SVGAGI. CDR3 nucleotide sequence: TGTGCCAGCAGGACCGGGACAGGGAACACCGGGGAGCTGTTTTTT. As protein: CASRTGTGNTGELFF.

This clone was observed once. V gene TRBV10-2 combines with J gene TRBJ2-7, with a possible D match to TRBD1 (6 bases). V was pared by 6 bases and J by 3 bases, with 9 bases between. The CDR3 is 12 amino acids. Per the germline V gene, CDR1 is WSHSY and CDR2 is SAAADI. The DNA of the CDR3 is TGCGCCAGCAGGGACAGCGTCTACGAGCAGTACTTC. Its translation: CASRDSVYEQYF.

The genes are TRBV5-1 and TRBJ2-3, with 9 bases identical to TRBD1. CDR3 length: 16 residues. The germline V gene encodes CDR1 SGHRS and CDR2 YFSETQ. V was pared by 7 bases and J by 3 bases, with 12 bases of the junction left unmatched. CDR3 DNA sequence: TGCGCCAGCCAGATACAGGGGGCGCGGATGACAGATACGCAGTATTTT. This encodes CASQIQGARMTDTQYF.